This T cell receptor beta chain was identified in a study of blood T cell repertoires in COVID-19. At the level of the study: Whether acute or convalescent, the COVID-19 samples came from the United States, Italy and Spain.

The CDR3 is 19 amino acids. Germline trimming cut 5 bases from V and 9 bases from J; bases unmatched to any gene: 16. The V gene's germline CDR1 is SEHNR and CDR2 FQNEAQ (reference sequence). Using immunoSEQ multiplex PCR, the repertoire was profiled, and TCRdb retains in-frame clones only, with some absent. Of around 280,000 clones detected, around four fifths appear once; the ten largest clones hold around 4%. The specimen sequenced was peripheral blood. This chain connects TRBV7-9 to TRBJ2-1, with 16 bases that match TRBD2. This receptor was obtained from a woman in her fifties or sixties with active or convalescent COVID-19. The CDR3 nucleotides are TGTGCCAGCAGCCCCATGAGACTAGGGACTAGCGGGAGGGCCATTGAGCAGTTCTTC. It codes for CASSPMRLGTSGRAIEQFF.